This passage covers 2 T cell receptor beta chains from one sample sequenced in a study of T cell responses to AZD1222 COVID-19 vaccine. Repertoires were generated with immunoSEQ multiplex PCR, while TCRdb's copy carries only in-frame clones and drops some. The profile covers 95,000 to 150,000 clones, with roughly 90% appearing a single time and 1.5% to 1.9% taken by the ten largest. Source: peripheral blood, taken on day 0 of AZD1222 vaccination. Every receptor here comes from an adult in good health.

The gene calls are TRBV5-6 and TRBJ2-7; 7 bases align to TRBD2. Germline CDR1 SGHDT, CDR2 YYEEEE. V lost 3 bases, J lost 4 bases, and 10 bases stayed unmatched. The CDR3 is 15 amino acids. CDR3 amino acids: CASSSGRLADYEQYF. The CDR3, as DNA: TGTGCCAGCAGCTCAGGAAGGCTAGCGGATTACGAGCAGTACTTC.

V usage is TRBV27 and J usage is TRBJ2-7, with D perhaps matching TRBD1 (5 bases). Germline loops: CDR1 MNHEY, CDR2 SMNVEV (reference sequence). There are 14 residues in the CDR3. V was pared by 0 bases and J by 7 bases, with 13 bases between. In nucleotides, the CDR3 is TGTGCCAGCAGTTTATCCCGAACAGGTATGGAGCAGTACTTC. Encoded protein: CASSLSRTGMEQYF.